Listed below are T cell receptor beta chains from one sample, sequenced in a study of CD8 T cells in Susac syndrome. One entry per CDR3 protein results from TCRdb running MiXCR on the immunoSEQ multiplex PCR reads. This sample has about 140,000 distinct CDR3 sequences, with 85% to 95% found just once. The sequencing sample was made of CD4+ T cells from PBMCs. These receptors originate from a human donor with multiple sclerosis. Each CDR3 is given with its conserved first and last residue. D genes are given only for firm matches. The size field is filled for only some rows; it gives once, few, many or a size class.

DNA	CDR3	J	V	D	size
TGTGCCAGCAGTCAACAGGTCTATAGCAATCAGCCCCAGCATTTT	CASSQQVYSNQPQHF	TRBJ1-5	TRBV2	-	-
TGTGCCAGCAGTTACACCTCGGGCTACGAGCAGTACTTC	CASSYTSGYEQYF	TRBJ2-7	TRBV6-5	-	-
TGCAGGGTGAAAAGGGGGAGCACAGATACGCAGTATTTT	CRVKRGSTDTQYF	TRBJ2-3	TRBV20-1	-	-
TGCAGCGTTGAAGTGTCAGGCACAGATACGCAGTATTTT	CSVEVSGTDTQYF	TRBJ2-3	TRBV29-1	-	once
TGTGCCAGCACCTCGCCTAGCGGGACCCCAGATACGCAGTATTTT	CASTSPSGTPDTQYF	TRBJ2-3	TRBV28	TRBD2	-
TGTGCCACCAGCAGAGAGGCGGGGGGGCGGACAGATACGCAGTATTTT	CATSREAGGRTDTQYF	TRBJ2-3	TRBV15	TRBD2	-
TGTGCCAGTAGTCCCATAACAGGGATGGGAGGCTACACCTTC	CASSPITGMGGYTF	TRBJ1-2	TRBV19	-	-
TGTGCCAGCAGGCCTAGCGGGGGTCCCTACGAGCAGTACTTC	CASRPSGGPYEQYF	TRBJ2-7	TRBV3-1	TRBD2	-
TGTGCCAGCAGCTCAGGGTTTGGTGGCACCAACGTCCTGACTTTC	CASSSGFGGTNVLTF	TRBJ2-6	TRBV7-8	-	once
TGCAGTGCTAGAGATGCAGACAGGGCAAGGGCCGGGTCCTCAGAAGCTTTCTTT	CSARDADRARAGSSEAFF	TRBJ1-1	TRBV20-1	TRBD1	-
TGCAGCGTTGAAGATCACATGACAGGGGGCTATGGCTACACCTTC	CSVEDHMTGGYGYTF	TRBJ1-2	TRBV29-1	TRBD1	-
TGCAGCGTCTCTAGCGGGTTAAACACAGATACGCAGTATTTT	CSVSSGLNTDTQYF	TRBJ2-3	TRBV29-1	TRBD2	-
TGTGCCAGCAGGACTAGCGGGGGCACAGATACGCAGTATTTT	CASRTSGGTDTQYF	TRBJ2-3	TRBV3-1	TRBD2	-
TGTGCCAGGCGGAGGGGGCCTAACAATGAGCAGTTCTTC	CARRRGPNNEQFF	TRBJ2-1	TRBV6-5	-	-
TGTGCCAGCAGCTTTGTAGCTAGCGGGAGTGGAACCGGGGAGCTGTTTTTT	CASSFVASGSGTGELFF	TRBJ2-2	TRBV5-4	TRBD2	-
TGCGCCAGCAGCTCCCTAGGCGGAACGAACACCGGGGAGCTGTTTTTT	CASSSLGGTNTGELFF	TRBJ2-2	TRBV5-1	-	-
TGCAGCGTTGAAGTCGCGGGGGCGCTGGCTAATGAAAAACTGTTTTTT	CSVEVAGALANEKLFF	TRBJ1-4	TRBV29-1	-	-
TGCAGTGCTAGGCGGAACAATGAGCAGTTCTTC	CSARRNNEQFF	TRBJ2-1	TRBV20-1	-	-
TGCAGTGCTGCTCAGGGACCCTACGAGCAGTACTTC	CSAAQGPYEQYF	TRBJ2-7	TRBV20-1	-	-
TGCAGTGCCAGCAGCCAGAACCCCTACGAGCAGTACTTC	CSASSQNPYEQYF	TRBJ2-7	TRBV20-1	-	-
TGTGCCAGCAGCCAGAGGCGAGGCTATGGCTACACCTTC	CASSQRRGYGYTF	TRBJ1-2	TRBV5-4	-	-
TGTGCCAGCATACCCGACAGGGGGAAAGCTTTCTTT	CASIPDRGKAFF	TRBJ1-1	TRBV25-1	TRBD1	-
TGTGCCAGCAGCTTAGAGGGACAGGGGGCAAGCTACACCTTC	CASSLEGQGASYTF	TRBJ1-2	TRBV7-9	TRBD1	-
TGTGCCAGCAGCAAAAGTGTAGGGACGGAGACCCAGTACTTC	CASSKSVGTETQYF	TRBJ2-5	TRBV9	-	-
TGCGCCAGCAGCCGACATCTCCAATGGGGGGGCGAGTCTGGGGCCAACGTCCTGACTTTC	CASSRHLQWGGESGANVLTF	TRBJ2-6	TRBV4-1	-	-
TGTGCCAGCAGACAGGGGGTTCAGCACGAGCAGTACTTC	CASRQGVQHEQYF	TRBJ2-7	TRBV7-9	TRBD1	-
TGTGCCAGCAGCCTTAGACAGGTCTATGGCTACACCTTC	CASSLRQVYGYTF	TRBJ1-2	TRBV14	-	once
TGTGCCACCAGCAGAGGACTAGCGAGCTCCTACGAGCAGTACTTC	CATSRGLASSYEQYF	TRBJ2-7	TRBV15	TRBD2	-
TGTGCCAGCGGGGAGGGACTAGCTGGGAACATTCAGTACTTC	CASGEGLAGNIQYF	TRBJ2-4	TRBV6-2/TRBV6-3	TRBD2	-
TGTGCCAGCTCACCGGCAGGACAGGGTACCCACGAGCAGTACTTC	CASSPAGQGTHEQYF	TRBJ2-7	TRBV18	TRBD1	once
TGCAGTGCTAGAGATCTGGTCAGGGGACCTAATTCACCCCTCCACTTT	CSARDLVRGPNSPLHF	TRBJ1-6	TRBV20-1	-	-
TGCAGTGCTCGTCCGGGCCCGGAGACCCAGTACTTC	CSARPGPETQYF	TRBJ2-5	TRBV20-1	-	-
TGCAGTGCTAGGGCGCAGGGGCAGCTCAGCTCCTACGAGCAGTACTTC	CSARAQGQLSSYEQYF	TRBJ2-7	TRBV20-1	-	-
TGCAGTGCTAGTTCCGCCTATGGTGGCAATCAGCCCCAGCATTTT	CSASSAYGGNQPQHF	TRBJ1-5	TRBV20-1	-	-
TGCGCCAGCAGCTCCCGAGTAATAGCTTTACACACTGAAGCTTTCTTT	CASSSRVIALHTEAFF	TRBJ1-1	TRBV4-1	-	-
TGTGCCAGCAGCCGCGGCGGCTACAACAATGAGCAGTTCTTC	CASSRGGYNNEQFF	TRBJ2-1	TRBV3-1	-	-
TGCAGCGTTGGAGGACTAGCGGGACAGGGCACAGATACGCAGTATTTT	CSVGGLAGQGTDTQYF	TRBJ2-3	TRBV29-1	TRBD2	-
TGTGCCAGCAGCAAGGCGCGGGTTGAAGGGGACTATGGCTACACCTTC	CASSKARVEGDYGYTF	TRBJ1-2	TRBV7-9	-	-
TGTGCCACCAGTGTTACTCCTTACAATGAGCAGTTCTTC	CATSVTPYNEQFF	TRBJ2-1	TRBV24-1	-	-
TGCAGCGTTGAAGGCCAGAGGGGCCGTGGCTACACCTTC	CSVEGQRGRGYTF	TRBJ1-2	TRBV29-1	-	-
TGCAGTGCTAGATTCTCTCGGGGGCCTGGCGAGCAGTACTTC	CSARFSRGPGEQYF	TRBJ2-7	TRBV20-1	-	-